This T cell receptor (beta chain) was identified during a study of blood T cell repertoires in COVID-19. Study as a whole: From the United States, Italy and Spain came samples of acute and convalescent COVID-19. T cells, B-cell-depleted T cells, or PBMCs supplied cDNA or gDNA.

Assay used: immunoSEQ multiplex PCR; TCRdb lists only in-frame clones, some missing. In the table there are 180,000 or so clones, over 75% of which are singletons. The V gene end was trimmed by 6 bases and the J gene end by 2 bases; junction bases not matched to a gene: 6. Germline lookup yields CDR1 MDHEN and CDR2 SYDVKM. The CDR3 consists of 14 residues. Researchers sorted participants into cohorts using their self-reported clinical history. The sequenced sample was PBMCs or T cells enriched from blood (not recorded which). The chain combines TRBV28 with TRBJ2-5, with 7 bases lining up with TRBD2. This sequence originates from a human donor with acute COVID-19. The donor label of this sample is uncertain. In DNA form, the CDR3 reads TGTGCCAGCAGCCGCCTAGCGGTACAAGAGACCCAGTACTTC. Translating it yields CASSRLAVQETQYF.